This TCR beta chain was found in a study of blood T cell repertoires in COVID-19. For the study at large: COVID-19 samples, acute and convalescent, were from the United States, Italy and Spain. PBMCs, B-cell-depleted T cells, or T cells provided the cDNA or gDNA that made up the material.

Germline V gene sequence: CDR1 SNHLY, CDR2 FYNNEI. V was pared by 7 bases and J by 6 bases, with 8 bases of the junction left unmatched. The CDR3 spans 14 residues. Original handling: Amplified reference gene primers provided the basis for estimating nucleated cell counts. Assay: immunoSEQ multiplex PCR; the TCRdb copy retains only in-frame clones and omits some. Clone size and the V and J calls come from that table; the DNA yielded D and trimming. The sample lists about 110,000 clones, 75% to 85% occurring once. This sequence originates from a woman aged 60-70 years with acute or convalescent COVID-19. The sample consisted of peripheral blood. V and J are TRBV2 and TRBJ2-1; 8 bases agree with TRBD1. The CDR3 region is CASIWDRFRNEQFF. For the CDR3, the DNA is TGTGCCAGCATTTGGGACAGGTTTCGCAATGAGCAGTTCTTC.